This T cell receptor (beta chain) is from a study of blood T cell repertoires in COVID-19. The wider study: The study drew acute and convalescent COVID-19 samples from the United States, Italy and Spain.

The authors' processing: Reference gene primers were amplified, and this amplification served to estimate nucleated cell counts. The repertoire was sequenced with immunoSEQ multiplex PCR; TCRdb's copy has only in-frame clones and lacks some. V, J and clone size are those of that table, while D and trimming were read from the DNA. The sample lists approximately 140,000 clones, 84% occurring once. Germline V gene data show CDR1 as ENHRY and CDR2 as SYGVKD. After removal of 6 bases from V and 4 bases from J, the junction contained 5 bases not matched to a gene. The CDR3 contains 14 residues. This chain joins TRBV10-3 and TRBJ2-3; 9 bases are a match to TRBD1. The specimen sequenced was peripheral blood. The source of this sequence is a human donor in a cohort sampled during active COVID-19. The CDR3 reads CAIRSDRGADTQYF. In DNA form, the CDR3 reads TGTGCCATCAGATCGGACAGGGGCGCAGATACGCAGTATTTT.